This is a list of T cell receptor beta chains from one sample in a study of T cells in Graves' hyperthyroidism and ophthalmopathy. In TCRdb, the multiplex PCR reads were re-called with MiXCR into one record per CDR3 protein. The sample yields approximately 360,000 distinct CDR3 sequences, approximately 25% seen once. The source material was blood. The receptors derive from a man aged 50-59 years with Graves' hyperthyroidism. Each CDR3 is given with its conserved first and last residue. The D gene is left open where the match is weak. Rows give clone size only sometimes, using once, few, many, or a class for an expanded clone.

size | J | V | D | length | DNA | CDR3
few | TRBJ2-7 | TRBV10-3 | TRBD2 | 13 | TGTGCCATGGCGGGGACTAGCGGCTACGAGCAGTACTTC | CAMAGTSGYEQYF
- | TRBJ1-5 | TRBV19 | TRBD1 | 18 | TGTGCCAGTGATAGAGGGACAGATTCTTTTTATAGCAATCAGCCCCAGCATTTT | CASDRGTDSFYSNQPQHF
- | TRBJ1-5 | TRBV7-9 | TRBD1 | 14 | TGTGCCAGCAGCGCAGGGGGGGCAAATCAGCCCCAGCATTTT | CASSAGGANQPQHF
- | TRBJ2-7 | TRBV7-3 | - | 13 | TGTGCCAGCAGCTTAACTCCACCCTACGAGCAGTACTTC | CASSLTPPYEQYF
few | TRBJ1-1 | TRBV7-3 | - | 14 | TGTGCCAGCAGCCCTATCGGAGGGGACACTGAAGCTTTCTTT | CASSPIGGDTEAFF
few | TRBJ2-2 | TRBV5-6 | TRBD1 | 15 | TGTGCCAGCAGCTTTTTCGGGACAGCAACCGGGGAGCTGTTTTTT | CASSFFGTATGELFF
- | TRBJ2-7 | TRBV5-4 | TRBD1 | 16 | TGTGCCAGCAGCTTGGCCACAGGACAGGGGCCCTACGAGCAGTACTTC | CASSLATGQGPYEQYF
many | TRBJ1-1 | TRBV29-1 | - | 13 | TGCAGCGTTGAATGGGGGCAGAACACTGAAGCTTTCTTT | CSVEWGQNTEAFF
once | TRBJ2-3 | TRBV11-2 | TRBD2 | 16 | TGTGCCAGCAGCTTAGTGGCTAGCGGTAGCACAGATACGCAGTATTTT | CASSLVASGSTDTQYF
- | TRBJ2-1 | TRBV28 | TRBD2 | 22 | TGTGCCAGCAGCCGCCCTACGCGGCGGACTAGCGGGAGACTTCGGGGGTACAATGAGCAGTTCTTC | CASSRPTRRTSGRLRGYNEQFF
few | TRBJ2-1 | TRBV6-1 | TRBD1 | 16 | TGTGCCAGCAGCAGCGTAGGGACAGGGATATACAATGAGCAGTTCTTC | CASSSVGTGIYNEQFF
many | TRBJ2-1 | TRBV24-1 | - | 14 | TGTGCCACCAGCGACAGGAGCTCCTACAATGAGCAGTTCTTC | CATSDRSSYNEQFF
- | TRBJ2-7 | TRBV5-1 | - | 12 | TGCGCCAGCAGCCTTAGGACAGAAGAGCAGTACTTC | CASSLRTEEQYF
- | TRBJ2-5 | TRBV20-1 | TRBD2 | 14 | TGCAGTGCTAAATTACTAGCGGGATTGGGGACCCAGTACTTC | CSAKLLAGLGTQYF
few | TRBJ1-1 | TRBV5-1 | - | 17 | TGCGCCAGCAGCTTGGCTCCAGGGGCCCGAAAGGGGACTGAAGCTTTCTTT | CASSLAPGARKGTEAFF
- | TRBJ1-1 | TRBV20-1 | TRBD1 | 13 | TGCAGTGCTAGGGAGGGGGCCTACACTGAAGCTTTCTTT | CSAREGAYTEAFF
- | TRBJ1-3 | TRBV6-6 | - | 16 | TGTGCCAGAAGTTACTCTTCGGCGCGGGTGGGAAACACCATATATTTT | CARSYSSARVGNTIYF
- | TRBJ2-3 | TRBV7-2 | TRBD2 | 15 | TGTGCCAGCAGCACCGGACTAGCAGGCACAGATACGCAGTATTTT | CASSTGLAGTDTQYF
- | TRBJ2-5 | TRBV5-4 | - | 18 | TGTGCCAGCAGCCTATCCTGGCGGCGAGGGGGGGCCGAAGAGACCCAGTACTTC | CASSLSWRRGGAEETQYF
many | TRBJ2-3 | TRBV11-2 | - | 14 | TGTGCCAGCAGCTTAGTGCCAGGGAGGGATACGCAGTATTTT | CASSLVPGRDTQYF
- | TRBJ2-7 | TRBV6-1 | - | 12 | TGTGCCAGCAGGGATCGACGCAATGAGCAGTACTTC | CASRDRRNEQYF
- | TRBJ2-3 | TRBV29-1 | - | 11 | TGCAGCTTCTCTGGCGCAGATACGCAGTATTTT | CSFSGADTQYF
few | TRBJ1-1 | TRBV7-9 | - | 12 | TGTGCCAGCAGCTTTGTCGGCACTGAAGCTTTCTTT | CASSFVGTEAFF
few | TRBJ2-3 | TRBV7-3 | - | 13 | TGTGCCAGCGGTAATAGCGCGACAGATACGCAGTATTTT | CASGNSATDTQYF
few | TRBJ2-5 | TRBV19 | TRBD2 | 15 | TGTGCCAGTAGTGTTCGGACTAGCGAACAAGAGACCCAGTACTTC | CASSVRTSEQETQYF
many | TRBJ2-5 | TRBV6-1 | TRBD2 | 17 | TGTGCCAGCAGGCGTGCCGGGACTAGCGGGATGGTGGAGACCCAGTACTTC | CASRRAGTSGMVETQYF
- | TRBJ2-1 | TRBV19 | - | 14 | TGTGCCAGTAGTAGCGGGCCTGAAAATGATGAGCAGTTCTTC | CASSSGPENDEQFF
- | TRBJ2-1 | TRBV7-9 | TRBD2 | 15 | TGTGCCAGCAGCCACATAGCGGGAGAGTACAATGAGCAGTTCTTC | CASSHIAGEYNEQFF
- | TRBJ2-2 | TRBV20-1 | TRBD2 | 14 | TGCAGTGCAACCGGGGGGGCTGAGGTCGGGGAGCTGTTTTTT | CSATGGAEVGELFF
many | TRBJ1-2 | TRBV2 | TRBD1 | 14 | TGTGCCAGCAGTGATATGGGGACAGGGCATGGCTACACCTTC | CASSDMGTGHGYTF
- | TRBJ2-1 | TRBV6-1 | - | 11 | TGTGCCATCGCCTCCCCCCATGAGCAGTTCTTC | CAIASPHEQFF
many | TRBJ2-5 | TRBV6-1 | - | 15 | TGTGCCAGCAGTGAAGCGGTTAATTACCAAGAGACCCAGTACTTC | CASSEAVNYQETQYF
few | TRBJ2-7 | TRBV7-3 | - | 13 | TGTGCCAGCAGCTTAACAGGAGGGGACGAGCAGTACTTC | CASSLTGGDEQYF
- | TRBJ2-1 | TRBV5-1 | TRBD2 | 15 | TGCGCCAGCAGCTTTAGCGGGAGGGAGGCCAATGAGCAGTTCTTC | CASSFSGREANEQFF
few | TRBJ2-3 | TRBV20-1 | - | 13 | TGCAGTGCTAGGGAGCGGTACACAGATACGCAGTATTTT | CSARERYTDTQYF
many | TRBJ1-1 | TRBV3-1 | TRBD1 | 16 | TGTGCCAGCAGCCAAGCTCAGGGGGCTGGAGGCACTGAAGCTTTCTTT | CASSQAQGAGGTEAFF
- | TRBJ1-4 | TRBV7-2 | TRBD1 | 15 | TGTGCCAGCAGCCGAAACAGGGGTACTAATGAAAAACTGTTTTTT | CASSRNRGTNEKLFF
many | TRBJ2-3 | TRBV27 | - | 14 | TGTGCCAGCAGTTTAAATACGAGGGGAGATACGCAGTATTTT | CASSLNTRGDTQYF
- | TRBJ2-3 | TRBV5-4 | TRBD1 | 14 | TGTGCCAGCAGCTTGGACAGGGGGCTCGATACGCAGTATTTT | CASSLDRGLDTQYF
- | TRBJ2-1 | TRBV5-1 | - | 15 | TGCGCCAGCAGCTTGGGAGGACTTCAGGACAATGAGCAGTTCTTC | CASSLGGLQDNEQFF
many | TRBJ2-7 | TRBV28 | TRBD2 | 16 | TGTGCCAGCAGTTTATCTCTAGCGGTGATCTCCTACGAGCAGTACTTC | CASSLSLAVISYEQYF
- | TRBJ2-2 | TRBV20-1 | - | 15 | TGCAGTGCTACGCGCGGGCCCGTGAACACCGGGGAGCTGTTTTTT | CSATRGPVNTGELFF
- | TRBJ2-2 | TRBV24-1 | - | 16 | TGTGCCACCAGTGACCGTCGAGAGGGGCGAACCGGGGAGCTGTTTTTT | CATSDRREGRTGELFF
few | TRBJ2-3 | TRBV24-1 | TRBD2 | 14 | TGTGCCACCAGCCTAGCGGTTTTTACAGATACGCAGTATTTT | CATSLAVFTDTQYF
- | TRBJ2-2 | TRBV9 | - | 16 | TGTGCCAGCAGCGACCCCCAGGACCAGAACACCGGGGAGCTGTTTTTT | CASSDPQDQNTGELFF
many | TRBJ2-5 | TRBV7-7 | - | 13 | TGTGCCAGCAGTCCCCAGCATCAAGAGACCCAGTACTTC | CASSPQHQETQYF
many | TRBJ2-7 | TRBV20-1 | - | 11 | TGCAGTGTACGGGAAAACGGCGAGCAGTACTTC | CSVRENGEQYF
many | TRBJ2-3 | TRBV27 | TRBD1 | 16 | TGTGCCAGCAGTAACCCGGGACAGGGTTTTCCAGATACGCAGTATTTT | CASSNPGQGFPDTQYF
- | TRBJ1-1 | TRBV12-3/TRBV12-4 | - | 12 | TGTGCCAGCAGTTCGGAGGCAGAGACAGCTTTCTTT | CASSSEAETAFF
few | TRBJ2-7 | TRBV18 | TRBD1 | 14 | TGTGCCAGCTCACCACGGACAGGGGGCTCGACGCAGTACTTC | CASSPRTGGSTQYF
many | TRBJ2-5 | TRBV6-2/TRBV6-3 | TRBD2 | 15 | TGTGCCAGCAGTTACGGGGGGGGAATGGGGGAGACCCAGTACTTC | CASSYGGGMGETQYF
- | TRBJ1-1 | TRBV19 | TRBD1 | 16 | TGTGCCAGTAGCCGCCTTTCCGGGACAGTGAACACTGAAGCTTTCTTT | CASSRLSGTVNTEAFF
few | TRBJ2-6 | TRBV6-5 | - | 16 | TGTGCCAGCAGTTACCAAAGGGGAGGTGGGGCCAACGTCCTGACTTTC | CASSYQRGGGANVLTF
many | TRBJ1-2 | TRBV12-3/TRBV12-4 | - | 14 | TGTGCCAGCAGTTTAGCGAGGGAGAACCATGGCTACACCTTC | CASSLARENHGYTF
- | TRBJ2-2 | TRBV14 | - | 17 | TGTGCCAGCAGCCAAGATTCCCTAGCAACGAACACCGGGGAGCTGTTTTTT | CASSQDSLATNTGELFF
few | TRBJ1-2 | TRBV6-1 | TRBD1 | 16 | TGTGCCAGCAGTGAAACAGGGGCGCCACGTAACTATGGCTACACCTTC | CASSETGAPRNYGYTF
few | TRBJ1-1 | TRBV19 | - | 15 | TGTGCCAGTAGTATTCTCCAGGCACCGAACACTGAAGCTTTCTTT | CASSILQAPNTEAFF
once | TRBJ1-4 | TRBV7-9 | - | 11 | TGTGCCACCGGGACGGCTGAAAAACTGTTTTTT | CATGTAEKLFF
few | TRBJ2-2 | TRBV24-1 | - | 14 | TGTGCCACCAGTGCCCAGAGACTACCCGGGGAGCTGTTTTTT | CATSAQRLPGELFF
few | TRBJ1-1 | TRBV7-9 | - | 15 | TGTGCCAGCAGCTTCCAGGGAGGGATGAACACTGAAGCTTTCTTT | CASSFQGGMNTEAFF